This TCR beta chain was documented in a study of vaccination effects on CD4 cells after COVID-19. Of note for this clone: The antigen is undetermined.

The trim removed 6 bases at V and 2 bases at J, leaving 6 bases unmatched. CDR1 MDHEN and CDR2 SYDVKM come from the germline V gene. This CDR3 has 15 amino acids. Produced via immunoSEQ multiplex PCR; TCRdb's table is partial and in-frame only. The sample records approximately 37,000 clones, roughly 82% being singletons. Researchers isolated CD4+ T cells once about eleven days of culture had elapsed. The chain recombines TRBV28 with TRBJ1-5; TRBD1 matches 8 bases. The specimen comprised CD4+ T cells from PBMCs cultured without peptide, sampled before COVID-19 vaccination. This sequence originates from a human donor who received a COVID-19 vaccine. CDR3 nucleotides: TGTGCCAGCAGACAACCGGGACAGGGCAATCAGCCCCAGCATTTT. Protein product: CASRQPGQGNQPQHF.